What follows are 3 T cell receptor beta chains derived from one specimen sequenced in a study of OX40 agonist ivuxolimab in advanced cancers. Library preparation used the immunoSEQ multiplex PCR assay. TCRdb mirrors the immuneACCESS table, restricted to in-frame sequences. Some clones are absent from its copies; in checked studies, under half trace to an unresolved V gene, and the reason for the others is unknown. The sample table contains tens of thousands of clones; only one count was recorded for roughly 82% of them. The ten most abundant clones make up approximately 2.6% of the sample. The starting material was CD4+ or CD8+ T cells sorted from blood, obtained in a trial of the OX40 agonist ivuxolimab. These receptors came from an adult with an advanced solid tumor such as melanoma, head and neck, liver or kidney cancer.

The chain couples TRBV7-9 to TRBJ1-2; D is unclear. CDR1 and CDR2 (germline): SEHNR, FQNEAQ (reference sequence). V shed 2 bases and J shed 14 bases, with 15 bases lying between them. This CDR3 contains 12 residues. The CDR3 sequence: CASSLSTLELTF. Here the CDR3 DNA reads TGTGCCAGCAGCTTATCGACACTCGAGTTGACCTTC.

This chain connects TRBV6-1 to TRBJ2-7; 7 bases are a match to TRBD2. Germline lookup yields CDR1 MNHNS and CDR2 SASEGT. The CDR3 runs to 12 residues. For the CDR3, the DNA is TGTGCCTGCAGTACTCCCGGGGGGGAGCAGTACGTC. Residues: CACSTPGGEQYV.

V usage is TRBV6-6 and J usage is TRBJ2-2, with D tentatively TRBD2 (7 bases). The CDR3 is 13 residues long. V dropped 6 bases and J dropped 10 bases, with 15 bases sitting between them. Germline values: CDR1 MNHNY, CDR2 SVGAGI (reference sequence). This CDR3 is CASSPGGSTELFF. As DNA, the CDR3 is TGTGCCAGCAGCCCGGGGGGCAGCACGGAGCTGTTTTTT.